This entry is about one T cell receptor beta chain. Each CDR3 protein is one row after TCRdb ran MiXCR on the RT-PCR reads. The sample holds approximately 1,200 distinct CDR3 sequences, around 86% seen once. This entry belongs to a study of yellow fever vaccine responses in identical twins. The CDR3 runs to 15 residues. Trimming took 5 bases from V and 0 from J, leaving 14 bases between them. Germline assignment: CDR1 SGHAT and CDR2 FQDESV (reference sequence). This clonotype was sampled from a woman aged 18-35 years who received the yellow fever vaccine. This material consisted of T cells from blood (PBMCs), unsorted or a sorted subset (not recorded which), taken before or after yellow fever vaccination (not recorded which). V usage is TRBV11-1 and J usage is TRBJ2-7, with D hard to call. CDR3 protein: CASSLLSPGSYEQYF. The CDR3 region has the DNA TGTGCCAGCAGCCTCCTCTCCCCGGGCTCCTACGAGCAGTACTTC. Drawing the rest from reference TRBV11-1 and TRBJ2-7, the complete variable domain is EAEVAQSPRYKITEKSQAVAFWCDPISGHATLYWYRQILGQGPELLVQFQDESVVDDSQLPKDRFSAERLKGVDSTLKIQPAELGDSAMYLCASSLLSPGSYEQYFGPGTRLTVT.